The 6 T cell receptor beta chains reported below all come from one sample, sequenced in a study of blood T cell repertoires in COVID-19. This table comes from immunoSEQ multiplex PCR, and its TCRdb copy is limited to in-frame clones, with some not included. The sample has under 200,000 clones; 70% to 80% are singletons. Material: peripheral blood. These receptors were collected from a woman aged 40 to 55 with COVID-19, enrolled during active disease.

V is TRBV21-1 and J is TRBJ2-3; TRBD1, as called in the table, went unchecked against the DNA. TRBV21-1 is flagged as a pseudogene. This CDR3 spans 14 amino acids. CDR3 amino acids: CASTHRQGADTQYF. In DNA, the CDR3 is TGTGCCAGCACCCATCGACAGGGGGCAGATACGCAGTATTTT.

The chain carries TRBV7-2 and TRBJ1-3; a possible D gene is TRBD1 (5 bases). Per germline, CDR1 SGHTA and CDR2 FQGNSA. The CDR3 spans 13 residues. The V end was cut by 5 bases, the J end by 4 bases, with 9 bases between. In nucleotides, the CDR3 is TGTGCCAGCAGCCCCCAGGGCGGAAACACCATATATTTT. This gives the protein CASSPQGGNTIYF.

The V gene is TRBV18, the J gene TRBJ2-3; maybe TRBD1 (6 bases). Germline CDR1 KGHSH, CDR2 LQKENI. The CDR3 length is 15 residues. V was trimmed by 3 bases and J by 1 base, leaving 11 bases between them. For the CDR3, the DNA is TGTGCCAGCTCACCGCTACGACAGGGCACAGATACGCAGTATTTT. Translating it yields CASSPLRQGTDTQYF.

Points on this clone: This CDR3 is also generated by other DNA sequences in the sample. This chain joins TRBV10-3 and TRBJ1-3; a possible D gene is TRBD1 (5 bases). The V gene lost 7 bases and the J gene lost 4 bases, with 8 bases spanning the gap. Per the germline V gene, CDR1 is ENHRY and CDR2 is SYGVKD. The CDR3 is 12 residues long. The CDR3 sequence is CAINPGGNTIYF. DNA for the CDR3: TGTGCCATCAATCCAGGGGGAAACACCATATATTTT.

The chain has TRBV4-3 and TRBJ2-2, with 11 bases that match TRBD2. CDR1 is LGHNA, CDR2 YSLEER, per germline. The CDR3 extends over 18 amino acids. V shed 3 bases and J 3 bases; nucleotides not matched to a gene: 9. CDR3 protein: CASSQGLAAWDDTGELFF. The CDR3, as DNA: TGCGCCAGCAGCCAGGGACTAGCGGCTTGGGACGACACCGGGGAGCTGTTTTTT.

V usage is TRBV27 and J usage is TRBJ1-3; the D gene is possibly TRBD1 (6 bases). Germline CDR1 and CDR2: MNHEY and SMNVEV (reference sequence). The CDR3 runs to 16 residues. The V and J ends lost 6 bases and 0 bases respectively, with 15 bases between them. CDR3 sequence reads: CASRSLGGASGNTIYF. The CDR3 DNA sequence: TGTGCCAGCAGAAGTCTTGGGGGGGCCTCTGGAAACACCATATATTTT.